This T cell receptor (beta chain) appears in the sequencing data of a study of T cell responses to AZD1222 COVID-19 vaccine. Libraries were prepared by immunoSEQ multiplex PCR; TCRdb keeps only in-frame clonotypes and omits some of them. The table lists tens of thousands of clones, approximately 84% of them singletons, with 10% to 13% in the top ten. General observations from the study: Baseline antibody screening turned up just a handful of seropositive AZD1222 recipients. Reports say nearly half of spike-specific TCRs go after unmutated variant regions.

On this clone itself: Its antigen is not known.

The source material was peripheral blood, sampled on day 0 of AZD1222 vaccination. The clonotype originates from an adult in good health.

The CDR3 region has the DNA TGTGCCAGCTCACCTGACAGTAACAATCAGCCCCAGCATTTT. Translated, it gives CASSPDSNNQPQHF. The chain recombines TRBV18 with TRBJ1-5; the D gene is possibly TRBD1 (5 bases). Looked up from germline, CDR1 is KGHSH and CDR2 is LQKENI. Trimming stripped 3 bases from V and 3 bases from J, with 9 bases between. The CDR3 runs 14 residues.